A selection of T cell receptor beta chains follows, all from one sample in a study of blood T cell repertoires in COVID-19. TCRdb's table, derived via immunoSEQ multiplex PCR, lists solely in-frame clones and lacks some. This sample carries under 90,000 clones, 80% of them seen once, and the ten largest clones take approximately 12%. The sequencing sample was made of peripheral blood. These receptors were taken from a human donor in a cohort sampled during active COVID-19. Both conserved end residues are part of each CDR3. The D gene is left open where the match is weak. Size values are once, few and many counts, or a class for expanded clones, and some rows have none.

abundance | j_gene | v_gene | d_gene | CDR3nt | CDR3aa
- | TRBJ2-1 | TRBV7-3 | TRBD2 | TGTGCCAGCAGCTTATATAGCGGGCCACACAATGAGCAGTTCTTC | CASSLYSGPHNEQFF
- | TRBJ1-4 | TRBV15 | - | TGTGCCACCAGCAGAGAAAAGGCCGGCAGGGGTGAAAAACTGTTTTTT | CATSREKAGRGEKLFF
- | TRBJ2-3 | TRBV5-1 | TRBD1 | TGCGCCAGCAGCTCGGGGGACAGGGGTCCCGATACGCAGTATTTT | CASSSGDRGPDTQYF
- | TRBJ2-7 | TRBV27 | TRBD2 | TGTGCCAGCAGCAGAGTGGCGGGGGGGGCCCCCTACGAGCAGTACTTC | CASSRVAGGAPYEQYF
- | TRBJ2-6 | TRBV9 | TRBD2 | TGTGCCAGCAGCATACTAGCGGGTGGGGCCAACGTCCTGACTTTC | CASSILAGGANVLTF
- | TRBJ1-1 | TRBV5-6 | - | TGTGCCAGCAGCTTGGTGGCCGGGGGCACTGAAGCTTTCTTT | CASSLVAGGTEAFF
- | TRBJ1-2 | TRBV19 | TRBD1 | TGTGCCAGTAGTATGGGGCGACAGGGGTCTGGCTACACCTTC | CASSMGRQGSGYTF
once | TRBJ1-6 | TRBV23-1 | TRBD1 | TGCGCCACCGGACAGGTAGGGCATTCACCCCTCCACTTT | CATGQVGHSPLHF
- | TRBJ1-1 | TRBV4-3 | - | TGCGCCAGCAGACCCGACGCAGGGGCGCCGGGCACTGAAGCTTTCTTT | CASRPDAGAPGTEAFF
few | TRBJ1-3 | TRBV28 | - | TGTGCCTGCGGACAGATTCTCTCTGGAAACACCATATATTTT | CACGQILSGNTIYF
few | TRBJ1-5 | TRBV6-2/TRBV6-3 | - | TGTGCCAGCAGTTACCGCGGGGTCAATAGCAATCAGCCCCAGCATTTT | CASSYRGVNSNQPQHF
- | TRBJ2-7 | TRBV7-8 | TRBD1 | TGTGCCAGCAGCCTGGGACAGGGGACCTACGAGCAGTACTTC | CASSLGQGTYEQYF
- | TRBJ2-1 | TRBV24-1 | TRBD2 | TGTGCCACCAGCCAAAGCGGGAGAGGGTACAATGAGCAGTTCTTC | CATSQSGRGYNEQFF
few | TRBJ1-5 | TRBV4-1 | - | TGCGCCAGCAGCCAAGTCCTGGTCCCCGGGCCCCAGCATTTT | CASSQVLVPGPQHF
- | TRBJ2-2 | TRBV3-1/TRBV3-2 | TRBD2 | TGTGCCAGCAGCCGGATAGCTAGCGGGAGTACCCCCGGGGAGCTGTTTTTT | CASSRIASGSTPGELFF
- | TRBJ2-1 | TRBV4-1 | TRBD2 | TGCGCCAGCAGCCGCTCCAGGGCGTCGGGGGGGGAGGCCTACAATGAGCAGTTCTTC | CASSRSRASGGEAYNEQFF
- | TRBJ2-2 | TRBV27 | TRBD1 | TGTGCCAGCAGTTCTTCCCCAGACAGGGTAACCGGGGAGCTGTTTTTT | CASSSSPDRVTGELFF
few | TRBJ2-1 | TRBV6-5 | - | TGTGCCAGCAGTAGGGGAGGATCCTACAATGAGCAGTTCTTC | CASSRGGSYNEQFF
- | TRBJ2-1 | TRBV7-3 | TRBD2 | TGTGCCAGCAGCCATCGAGCGGGAGGGTCGGTTGAGCAGTTCTTC | CASSHRAGGSVEQFF
once | TRBJ2-7 | TRBV7-8 | TRBD1 | TGTGCCAGCAGCCCCCGCGTTGGGTGGGACAGGGAGAGCGAGCAGTACTTC | CASSPRVGWDRESEQYF
- | TRBJ2-2 | TRBV6-5 | - | TGTGCCAGCAGCGAGGTAGCGGTCACCGGGGAGCTGTTTTTT | CASSEVAVTGELFF
once | TRBJ1-2 | TRBV28 | - | TGTGCCAGCAGTTTGCCGGAGACCTATGGCTACACCTTC | CASSLPETYGYTF
few | TRBJ2-3 | TRBV7-9 | - | TGTGCCAGCAGCTTAACCCGGGGCACAGATACGCAGTATTTT | CASSLTRGTDTQYF
few | TRBJ1-2 | TRBV6-5 | TRBD1 | TGTGCCAGCAGTTACTCCCGGGACAGCGTCAACTATGGCTACACCTTC | CASSYSRDSVNYGYTF
- | TRBJ2-3 | TRBV4-3 | - | TGCGCCAGCAGCCAAGATGAGGGAACAGATACGCAGTATTTT | CASSQDEGTDTQYF
- | TRBJ1-2 | TRBV19 | - | TGTGCCAGTAGGCCTGGGCCGGGAAAGAATTATGGCTACACCTTC | CASRPGPGKNYGYTF
- | TRBJ2-1 | TRBV6-2/TRBV6-3 | - | TGTGCCAGCAGTTATGGGCAGTCGGGGGCCTACAATGAGCAGTTCTTC | CASSYGQSGAYNEQFF
- | TRBJ2-6 | TRBV7-6 | - | TGTGCCAGCAGCTTAGGGTTCGGGAACTCTGGGGCCAACGTCCTGACTTTC | CASSLGFGNSGANVLTF
- | TRBJ1-6 | TRBV7-8 | TRBD1 | TGTGCCAGCTTTTCAGGGGGCTCCTATAATTCACCCCTCCACTTT | CASFSGGSYNSPLHF
once | TRBJ2-4 | TRBV9 | - | TGTGCCAGCAGCGTAGTTCTATCACTCCTGGGGCTTTACATTCAGTACTTC | CASSVVLSLLGLYIQYF
- | TRBJ2-2 | TRBV6-5 | - | TGTGCCAGCAGTTTCAGGGTTAATGCGGACACCGGGGAGCTGTTTTTT | CASSFRVNADTGELFF
once | TRBJ2-3 | TRBV5-6 | TRBD2 | TGTGCCAGCAGCCAGGCTAGCGGAGAGCAAAATACGCAGTATTTT | CASSQASGEQNTQYF
few | TRBJ2-5 | TRBV30 | TRBD2 | TGTGCCACTAGCGGGGGCCTACAAGAGACCCAGTACTTC | CATSGGLQETQYF
- | TRBJ1-1 | TRBV30 | TRBD1 | TGTGCCTCGTTTGACAGGGCTGAAGCTTTCTTT | CASFDRAEAFF
- | TRBJ2-1 | TRBV9 | TRBD1 | TGTGCCAGCAGCGCGGAGGGCTCTTGGGACAGGGTAATCGATGAGCAGTTCTTC | CASSAEGSWDRVIDEQFF
- | TRBJ2-7 | TRBV7-6 | TRBD1 | TGTGCCAGCAGCTTGCTGACAGGGATCACCTACGAGCAGTACTTC | CASSLLTGITYEQYF
- | TRBJ1-4 | TRBV2 | TRBD1 | TGTGCCAGCAGGGACAGGGGGCTTACTAATGAAAAACTGTTTTTT | CASRDRGLTNEKLFF
- | TRBJ2-3 | TRBV24-1 | - | TGTGCCACCGCCAGGGCAGGGCGCACAGATACGCAGTATTTT | CATARAGRTDTQYF
- | TRBJ2-1 | TRBV5-1 | TRBD2 | TGCGCCAGCAGCATCGGGACTAGCGGGAGCCCGGGCAATGAGCAGTTCTTC | CASSIGTSGSPGNEQFF
- | TRBJ2-3 | TRBV11-2 | TRBD1 | TGTGCCAGCAGTTCGACAGGGGGCGCGGGAGATACGCAGTATTTT | CASSSTGGAGDTQYF
few | TRBJ1-1 | TRBV6-5 | TRBD1 | TGTGCCAGCTTGTATACAGGGGGGAACACTGAAGCTTTCTTT | CASLYTGGNTEAFF
- | TRBJ2-7 | TRBV19 | - | TGTGCCAGTAGTGAGGACAGCTACTACGAGCAGTACTTC | CASSEDSYYEQYF
- | TRBJ1-6 | TRBV6-5 | - | TGTGCCAGCAGTTACGTTCAGGGATCGAATTCACCCCTCCACTTT | CASSYVQGSNSPLHF
- | TRBJ2-7 | TRBV28 | TRBD1 | TGTGCCAGCAGTTTAGGCAGGGGGTACGCGTACTTC | CASSLGRGYAYF
- | TRBJ1-5 | TRBV7-9 | TRBD1 | TGTGCCAGCAGCCTACAGGGGGAGGGGAGCAATCAGCCCCAGCATTTT | CASSLQGEGSNQPQHF
- | TRBJ1-1 | TRBV29-1 | - | TGCAGCGCCAAAAGATTGAGGGTAGACAATACTGAAGCTTTCTTT | CSAKRLRVDNTEAFF
once | TRBJ1-5 | TRBV21-1 | - | TGTGCCAGCAGCTCGCCGGGACAGGGTCCTGTCAGACAGCCCCAGCATTTT | CASSSPGQGPVRQPQHF
- | TRBJ2-4 | TRBV6-2/TRBV6-3 | - | TGTGCCAGCAGTTACAGCCACTCCAGACAGTGGGACATTCAGTACTTC | CASSYSHSRQWDIQYF
- | TRBJ1-2 | TRBV28 | - | TGTGCCACGGCGTCTTTGGGGGGAGACGGCTATGGCTACACCTTC | CATASLGGDGYGYTF
- | TRBJ2-4 | TRBV28 | TRBD2 | TGTGCCAGCACCACCACGGGAGGGCTAGCCAAAAACATTCAGTACTTC | CASTTTGGLAKNIQYF
- | TRBJ1-2 | TRBV3-1/TRBV3-2 | - | TGTGCCAGCAGCCAAGCCGCAGGGCATTCTAACTATGGCTACACCTTC | CASSQAAGHSNYGYTF
- | TRBJ2-1 | TRBV20-1 | TRBD1 | TGCAGTGCTGCCATAGACAGGGTTCCGTTCTTC | CSAAIDRVPFF
- | TRBJ2-2 | TRBV19 | TRBD1 | TGTGCCAGTAGGTCGACAGGGGCTTCGAACACCGGGGAGCTGTTTTTT | CASRSTGASNTGELFF
- | TRBJ1-2 | TRBV5-1 | - | TGCGCCAGCAGCTTAGGGGATTATGGCTACACCTTC | CASSLGDYGYTF